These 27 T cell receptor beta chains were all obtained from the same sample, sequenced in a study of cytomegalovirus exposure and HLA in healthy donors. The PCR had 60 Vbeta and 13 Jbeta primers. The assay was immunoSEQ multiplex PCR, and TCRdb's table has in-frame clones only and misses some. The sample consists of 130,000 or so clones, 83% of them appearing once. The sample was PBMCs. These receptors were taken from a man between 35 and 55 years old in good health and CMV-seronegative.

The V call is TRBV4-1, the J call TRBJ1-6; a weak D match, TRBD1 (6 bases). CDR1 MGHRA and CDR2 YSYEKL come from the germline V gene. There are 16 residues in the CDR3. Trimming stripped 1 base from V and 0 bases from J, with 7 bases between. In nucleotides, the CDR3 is TGCGCCAGCAGCCAAGTAGGGGGCTCCTATAATTCACCCCTCCACTTT. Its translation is CASSQVGGSYNSPLHF.

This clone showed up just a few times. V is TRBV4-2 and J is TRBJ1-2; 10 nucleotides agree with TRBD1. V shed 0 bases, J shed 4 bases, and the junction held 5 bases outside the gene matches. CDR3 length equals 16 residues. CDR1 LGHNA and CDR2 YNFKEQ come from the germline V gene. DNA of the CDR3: TGTGCCAGCAGCCAAGACGGGGGACAGGGGCCCTATGGCTACACCTTC. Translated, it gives CASSQDGGQGPYGYTF.

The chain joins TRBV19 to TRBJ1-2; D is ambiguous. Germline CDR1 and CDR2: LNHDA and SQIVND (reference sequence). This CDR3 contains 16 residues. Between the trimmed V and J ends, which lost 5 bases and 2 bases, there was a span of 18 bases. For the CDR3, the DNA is TGTGCCAGTAGTCCCCAAGCGAAGGGAGCCAACTATGGCTACACCTTC. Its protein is CASSPQAKGANYGYTF.

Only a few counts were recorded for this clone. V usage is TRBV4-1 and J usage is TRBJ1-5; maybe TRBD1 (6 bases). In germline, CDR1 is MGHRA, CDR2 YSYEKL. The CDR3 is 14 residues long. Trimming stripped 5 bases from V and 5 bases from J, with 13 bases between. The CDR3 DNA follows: TGCGCCAGCAGCGTTCCAGGGGCAGATCAGCCCCAGCATTTT. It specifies CASSVPGADQPQHF.

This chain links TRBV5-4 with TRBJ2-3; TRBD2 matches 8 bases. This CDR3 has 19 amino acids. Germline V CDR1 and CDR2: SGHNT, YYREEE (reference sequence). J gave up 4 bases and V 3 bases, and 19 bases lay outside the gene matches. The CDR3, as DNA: TGTGCCAGCAGCTCGAAACGTGATGGCGGGGGGCCCCGAGCAGATACGCAGTATTTT. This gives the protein CASSSKRDGGGPRADTQYF.

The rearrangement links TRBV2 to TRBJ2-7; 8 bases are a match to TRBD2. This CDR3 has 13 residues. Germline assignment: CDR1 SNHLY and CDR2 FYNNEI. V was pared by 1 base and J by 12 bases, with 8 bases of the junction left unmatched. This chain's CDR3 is CASSEERGSPSYF. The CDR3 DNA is TGTGCCAGCAGTGAAGAGCGGGGGAGTCCCTCGTACTTC.

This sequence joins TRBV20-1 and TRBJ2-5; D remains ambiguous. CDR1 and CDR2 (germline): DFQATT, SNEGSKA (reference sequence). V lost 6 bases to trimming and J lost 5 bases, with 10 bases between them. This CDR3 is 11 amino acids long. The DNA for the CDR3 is TGCAGTGCCGCCGCACGGGAGACCCAGTACTTC. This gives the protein CSAAARETQYF.

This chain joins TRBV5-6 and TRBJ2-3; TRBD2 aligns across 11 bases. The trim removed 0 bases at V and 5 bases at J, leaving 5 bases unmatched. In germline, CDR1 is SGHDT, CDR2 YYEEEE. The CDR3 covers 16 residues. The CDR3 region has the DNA TGTGCCAGCAGCTTGGAGGGGCTAGCGGGGGGAGATACGCAGTATTTT. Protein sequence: CASSLEGLAGGDTQYF.

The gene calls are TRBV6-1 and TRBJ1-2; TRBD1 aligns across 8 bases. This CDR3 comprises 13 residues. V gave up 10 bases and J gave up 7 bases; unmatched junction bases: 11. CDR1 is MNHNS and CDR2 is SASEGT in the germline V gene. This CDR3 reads CATGADRGSGYTF. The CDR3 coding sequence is TGTGCCACGGGGGCTGACAGGGGATCTGGCTACACCTTC.

The CDR3 region is CASSLGSGVLNEQFF. The CDR3 DNA sequence: TGTGCCAGCAGCTTAGGTAGCGGGGTTCTCAATGAGCAGTTCTTC. The chain carries TRBV7-2 and TRBJ2-1; 8 bases match TRBD2. V lost 1 base, J lost 6 bases, and 5 bases stayed unmatched. Germline V gene data show CDR1 as SGHTA and CDR2 as FQGNSA. This CDR3 spans 15 amino acids.

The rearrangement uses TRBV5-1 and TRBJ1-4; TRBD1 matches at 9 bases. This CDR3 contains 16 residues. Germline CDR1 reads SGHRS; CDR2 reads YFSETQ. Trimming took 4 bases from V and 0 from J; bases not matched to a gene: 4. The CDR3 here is CASSPGDRATNEKLFF. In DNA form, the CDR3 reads TGCGCCAGCAGCCCCGGGGACAGGGCAACTAATGAAAAACTGTTTTTT.

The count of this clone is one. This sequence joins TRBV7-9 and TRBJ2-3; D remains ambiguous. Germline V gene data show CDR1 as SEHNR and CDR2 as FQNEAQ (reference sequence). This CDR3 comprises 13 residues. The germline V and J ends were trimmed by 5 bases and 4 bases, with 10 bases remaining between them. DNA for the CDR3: TGTGCCAGCAGCCGCGCCCAGGCAGATACGCAGTATTTT. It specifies CASSRAQADTQYF.

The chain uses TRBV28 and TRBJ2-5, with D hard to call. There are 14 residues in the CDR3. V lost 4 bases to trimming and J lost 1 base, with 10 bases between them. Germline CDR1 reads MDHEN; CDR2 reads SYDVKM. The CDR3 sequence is CASSSPSFQETQYF. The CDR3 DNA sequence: TGTGCCAGCAGTTCGCCTAGTTTCCAAGAGACCCAGTACTTC.

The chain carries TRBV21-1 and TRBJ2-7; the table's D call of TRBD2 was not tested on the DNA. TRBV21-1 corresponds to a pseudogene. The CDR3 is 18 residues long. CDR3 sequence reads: CASSIRLAGVPIPYEQYF. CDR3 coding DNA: TGTGCCAGCAGCATAAGACTAGCGGGAGTCCCGATTCCCTACGAGCAGTACTTC.

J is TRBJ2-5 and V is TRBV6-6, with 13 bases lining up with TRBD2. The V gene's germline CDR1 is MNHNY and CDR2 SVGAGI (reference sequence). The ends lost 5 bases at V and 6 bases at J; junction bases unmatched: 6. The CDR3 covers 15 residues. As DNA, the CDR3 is TGTGCCAGCAGTATGACTAGCGGGGGGAGAAAGACCCAGTACTTC. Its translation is CASSMTSGGRKTQYF.

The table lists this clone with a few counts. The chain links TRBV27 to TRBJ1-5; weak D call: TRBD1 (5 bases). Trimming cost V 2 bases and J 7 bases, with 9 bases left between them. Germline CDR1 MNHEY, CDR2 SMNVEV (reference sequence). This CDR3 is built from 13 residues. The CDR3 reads CASSLAGTQPQHF. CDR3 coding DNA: TGTGCCAGCAGTTTAGCGGGGACCCAGCCCCAGCATTTT.

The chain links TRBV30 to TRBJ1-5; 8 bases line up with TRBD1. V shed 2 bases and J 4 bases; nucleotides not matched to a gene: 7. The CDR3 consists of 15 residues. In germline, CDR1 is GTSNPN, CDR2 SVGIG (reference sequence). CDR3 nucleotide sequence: TGTGCCTGGAGTCTCCCCAGGACAGGGAATCAGCCCCAGCATTTT. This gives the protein CAWSLPRTGNQPQHF.

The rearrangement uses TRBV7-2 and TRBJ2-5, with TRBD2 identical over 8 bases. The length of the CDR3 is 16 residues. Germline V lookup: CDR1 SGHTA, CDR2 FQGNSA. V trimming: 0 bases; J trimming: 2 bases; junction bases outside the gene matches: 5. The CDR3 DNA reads TGTGCCAGCAGCTTAGCGGGCGGGGGGCCTCAAGAGACCCAGTACTTC. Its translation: CASSLAGGGPQETQYF. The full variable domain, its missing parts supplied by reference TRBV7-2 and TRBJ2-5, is GAGVSQSPSNKVTEKGKDVELRCDPISGHTALYWYRQSLGQGLEFLIYFQGNSAPDKSGLPSDRFSAERTGGSVSTLTIQRTQQEDSAVYLCASSLAGGGPQETQYFGPGTRLLVL.

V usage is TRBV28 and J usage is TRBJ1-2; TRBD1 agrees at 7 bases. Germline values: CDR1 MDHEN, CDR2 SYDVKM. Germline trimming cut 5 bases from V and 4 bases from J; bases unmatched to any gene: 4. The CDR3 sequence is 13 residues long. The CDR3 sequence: CASSPWDSYGYTF. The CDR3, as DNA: TGTGCCAGCAGTCCCTGGGACAGCTATGGCTACACCTTC.

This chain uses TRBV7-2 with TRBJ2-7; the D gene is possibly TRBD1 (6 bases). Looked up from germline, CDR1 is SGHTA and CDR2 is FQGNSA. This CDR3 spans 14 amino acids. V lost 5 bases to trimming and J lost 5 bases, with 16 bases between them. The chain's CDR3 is CASSTNTGFDEQYF. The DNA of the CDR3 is TGTGCCAGCAGCACAAATACAGGGTTCGACGAGCAGTACTTC.

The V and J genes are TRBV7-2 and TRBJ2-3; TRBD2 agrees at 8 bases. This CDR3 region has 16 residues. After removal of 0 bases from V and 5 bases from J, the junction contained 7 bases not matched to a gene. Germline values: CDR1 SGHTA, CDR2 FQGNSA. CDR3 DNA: TGTGCCAGCAGCTTAGCTGTTAGCGGGGATATAGATACGCAGTATTTT. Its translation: CASSLAVSGDIDTQYF.

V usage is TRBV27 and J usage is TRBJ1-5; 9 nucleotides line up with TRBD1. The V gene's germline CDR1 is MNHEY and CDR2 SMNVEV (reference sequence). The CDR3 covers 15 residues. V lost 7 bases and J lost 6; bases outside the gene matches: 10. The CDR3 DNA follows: TGTGCCAGCACCTTAACAGGGGGCTCGAGTCAGCCCCAGCATTTT. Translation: CASTLTGGSSQPQHF.

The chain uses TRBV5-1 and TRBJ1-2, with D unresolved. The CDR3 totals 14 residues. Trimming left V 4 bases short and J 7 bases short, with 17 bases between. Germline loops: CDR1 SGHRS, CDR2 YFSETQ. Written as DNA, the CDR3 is TGCGCCAGCAGCCTCATGACTGGCGTTCTTGGCTACACCTTC. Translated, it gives CASSLMTGVLGYTF. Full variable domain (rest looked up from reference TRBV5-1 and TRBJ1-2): KAGVTQTPRYLIKTRGQQVTLSCSPISGHRSVSWYQQTPGQGLQFLFEYFSETQRNKGNFPGRFSGRQFSNSRSEMNVSTLELGDSALYLCASSLMTGVLGYTFGSGTRLTVV.

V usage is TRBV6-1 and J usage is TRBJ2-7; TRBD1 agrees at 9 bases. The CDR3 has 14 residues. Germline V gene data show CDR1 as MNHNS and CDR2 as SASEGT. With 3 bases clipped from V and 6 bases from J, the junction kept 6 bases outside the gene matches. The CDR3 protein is CASSEVGTGTEQYF. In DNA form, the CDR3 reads TGTGCCAGCAGTGAGGTTGGGACAGGGACCGAGCAGTACTTC.

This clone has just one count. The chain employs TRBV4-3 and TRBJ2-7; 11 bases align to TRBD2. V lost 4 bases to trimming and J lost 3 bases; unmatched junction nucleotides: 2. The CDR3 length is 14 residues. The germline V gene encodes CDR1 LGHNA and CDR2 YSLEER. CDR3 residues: CASSPGTSGYEQYF. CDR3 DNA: TGCGCCAGCAGCCCCGGGACTAGCGGCTACGAGCAGTACTTC.

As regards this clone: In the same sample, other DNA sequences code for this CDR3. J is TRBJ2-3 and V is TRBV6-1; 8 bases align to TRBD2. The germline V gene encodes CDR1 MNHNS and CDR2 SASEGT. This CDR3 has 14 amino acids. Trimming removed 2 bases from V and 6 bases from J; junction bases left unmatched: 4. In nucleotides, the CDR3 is TGTGCCAGCAGTGAATTAGCGGGACCTGATACGCAGTATTTT. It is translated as CASSELAGPDTQYF.

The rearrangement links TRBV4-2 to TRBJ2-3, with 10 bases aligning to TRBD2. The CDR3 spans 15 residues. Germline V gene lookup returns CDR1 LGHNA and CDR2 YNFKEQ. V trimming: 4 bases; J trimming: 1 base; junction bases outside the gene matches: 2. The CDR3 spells CASSPSGSGTDTQYF. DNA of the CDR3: TGTGCCAGCAGCCCTAGCGGGAGTGGCACAGATACGCAGTATTTT.